A single sample is the source of the 27 T cell receptor beta chains below, sequenced in a study of blood T cell repertoires in COVID-19 (TCRdb year 2020). The protocol used for the library was the immunoSEQ multiplex PCR assay. TCRdb's version of the immuneACCESS table is confined to in-frame rearrangements and falls short of the full clone set. An unresolved V gene accounts for under half of the shortfall where checked; the remainder is of unknown origin. The table for this sample lists hundreds of thousands of clones; around 87% of them were counted only once. The top ten hold roughly 2% of the sample. The sequenced sample consisted of PBMCs or T cells enriched from blood (not recorded which). The source is a man between 40 and 49 years old in a cohort exposed to, infected with or recovered from COVID-19 (not recorded which).

The chain combines TRBV7-2 with TRBJ2-1; TRBD2 agrees at 14 bases. CDR1 is SGHTA and CDR2 is FQGNSA in the germline V gene. V dropped 5 bases and J dropped 8; count of bases not matched to a gene: 5. The CDR3 has 15 amino acids. The CDR3 spells CASSVGLAGVDEQFF. Written as DNA, the CDR3 is TGTGCCAGCAGCGTGGGACTAGCGGGAGTCGATGAGCAGTTCTTC.

This chain links TRBV27 with TRBJ1-3, with D unclear. The germline gives CDR1 MNHEY, CDR2 SMNVEV (reference sequence). The CDR3 length is 13 residues. Between the trimmed V and J ends, which lost 8 bases and 0 bases, there was a span of 8 bases. CDR3 coding DNA: TGTGCCAGCGGGAGTAGCTCTGGAAACACCATATATTTT. This sequence encodes CASGSSSGNTIYF.

This chain joins TRBV28 and TRBJ2-3; the D gene is possibly TRBD2 (5 bases). The CDR3 consists of 14 residues. CDR1 and CDR2 from the germline V gene are MDHEN and SYDVKM. Trimming removed 2 bases at V and 5 bases at J, with 11 bases between. The CDR3 protein is CASSLPGKQDTQYF. The DNA for the CDR3 is TGTGCCAGCAGTTTACCCGGGAAACAAGATACGCAGTATTTT.

CDR3 amino acids: CASSPPTGGSDTQYF. The CDR3 region has the DNA TGTGCCAGCTCACCACCGACAGGGGGCTCAGATACGCAGTATTTT. This chain connects TRBV18 to TRBJ2-3, with 10 bases matching TRBD1. CDR1 is KGHSH and CDR2 is LQKENI in the germline V gene. The CDR3 has 15 amino acids. V dropped 0 bases and J dropped 4; count of bases not matched to a gene: 1.

This chain connects TRBV7-8 to TRBJ1-2; 7 bases match TRBD1. The CDR3 spans 15 residues. V shed 4 bases and J 4 bases; nucleotides not matched to a gene: 9. CDR1 is SGHVS and CDR2 is FQNEAQ in the germline V gene. CDR3 nucleotide sequence: TGTGCCAGCAGCTCACAGGGACAGTCAACCTATGGCTACACCTTC. This sequence encodes CASSSQGQSTYGYTF. Drawing the rest from reference TRBV7-8 and TRBJ1-2, the complete variable domain is GAGVSQSPRYKVAKRGQDVALRCDPISGHVSLFWYQQALGQGPEFLTYFQNEAQLDKSGLPSDRFFAERPEGSVSTLKIQRTQQEDSAVYLCASSSQGQSTYGYTFGSGTRLTVV.

The chain recombines TRBV5-5 with TRBJ1-6; D is unresolved. V was trimmed by 6 bases and J by 7 bases, leaving 11 bases between them. This CDR3 has 13 residues. Looked up from germline, CDR1 is SGHKS and CDR2 is YYEKEE (reference sequence). CDR3 DNA sequence: TGTGCCAGCAACCCCCTAGCGAATTCACCCCTCCACTTT. This translates into CASNPLANSPLHF.

The V gene is TRBV3-1 (or the pseudogene TRBV3-2), the J gene TRBJ2-3; weak D call: TRBD2 (6 bases). CDR3 size: 13 residues. The germline gives CDR1 LGHDT, CDR2 YNNKEL (reference sequence). The ends were cut back, 0 bases at V and 14 bases at J, with 15 bases in the middle. CDR3 residues: CASSQEGGGDPYF. The CDR3 coding sequence is TGTGCCAGCAGCCAAGAGGGGGGTGGGGATCCGTATTTT.

The gene calls are TRBV5-1 and TRBJ2-7; 7 bases match TRBD1. The CDR3 sequence is 14 residues long. Germline lookup yields CDR1 SGHRS and CDR2 YFSETQ. V dropped 0 bases and J dropped 3; count of bases not matched to a gene: 3. CDR3 coding DNA: TGCGCCAGCAGCTTGGCCAGGACAGGCTACGAGCAGTACTTC. Its protein is CASSLARTGYEQYF. The variable domain in full, with the rest retrieved from reference TRBV5-1 and TRBJ2-7, is KAGVTQTPRYLIKTRGQQVTLSCSPISGHRSVSWYQQTPGQGLQFLFEYFSETQRNKGNFPGRFSGRQFSNSRSEMNVSTLELGDSALYLCASSLARTGYEQYFGPGTRLTVT.

CDR3 sequence (DNA): TGTGCCAGCTCACCCGACAGTAATGAAAAACTGTTTTTT. Translated: CASSPDSNEKLFF. This rearrangement joins TRBV18 to TRBJ1-4; D is possibly TRBD1 (5 bases). The CDR3 consists of 13 residues. CDR1 and CDR2 from the germline V gene are KGHSH and LQKENI. Trimming took off 3 bases at V and 4 bases at J, with 6 bases between the two ends.

V and J are TRBV6-5 and TRBJ2-5; 8 nucleotides align to TRBD1. Germline V gene lookup returns CDR1 MNHEY and CDR2 SVGAGI. This CDR3 region has 14 residues. V lost 5 bases, J lost 2 bases, and 4 bases stayed unmatched. The CDR3 nucleotides are TGTGCCAGCAGTAAGGGACAGGCGCAAGAGACCCAGTACTTC. Its translation: CASSKGQAQETQYF.

The chain recombines TRBV5-1 with TRBJ1-2, with TRBD1 identical over 8 bases. Germline loops: CDR1 SGHRS, CDR2 YFSETQ. V shed 0 bases and J 7 bases; nucleotides not matched to a gene: 8. The CDR3 is 15 amino acids. The CDR3 sequence is CASSLDSGQVSGYTF. In nucleotides, the CDR3 is TGCGCCAGCAGCTTGGATTCGGGACAGGTCTCTGGCTACACCTTC.

This sequence joins TRBV5-1 and TRBJ2-7, with D maybe TRBD2 (6 bases). CDR3 size: 14 residues. Germline-derived CDR1 and CDR2 are SGHRS and YFSETQ. V was shortened by 0 bases and J by 4 bases, with 11 bases between the two germline ends. The CDR3 DNA reads as TGCGCCAGCAGCTTGGATGGTAGCGGTTACGAGCAGTACTTC. It encodes CASSLDGSGYEQYF. Using reference TRBV5-1 and TRBJ2-7 for the parts outside the CDR3, the full variable domain is KAGVTQTPRYLIKTRGQQVTLSCSPISGHRSVSWYQQTPGQGLQFLFEYFSETQRNKGNFPGRFSGRQFSNSRSEMNVSTLELGDSALYLCASSLDGSGYEQYFGPGTRLTVT.

CDR3 region: CASSLTSGYNEQFF. In DNA form, the CDR3 reads TGTGCCAGCAGCTTGACTAGCGGCTACAATGAGCAGTTCTTC. The chain links TRBV5-4 to TRBJ2-1; 8 positions agree with TRBD2. Trimming took 1 base from V and 3 from J; bases not matched to a gene: 0. CDR3 length: 14 residues. Germline V gene lookup returns CDR1 SGHNT and CDR2 YYREEE (reference sequence).

The gene calls are TRBV19 and TRBJ1-5; a weak D match, TRBD1 (6 bases). V was trimmed by 0 bases and J by 7 bases, leaving 13 bases between them. Germline values: CDR1 LNHDA, CDR2 SQIVND (reference sequence). This CDR3 has 15 residues. The CDR3 is CASSIEGGRGQPQHF. CDR3 sequence (DNA): TGTGCCAGTAGTATAGAGGGGGGGCGAGGGCAGCCCCAGCATTTT.

The chain joins TRBV3-1 (or the pseudogene TRBV3-2) to TRBJ2-7; 12 positions agree with TRBD2. CDR3 size: 15 residues. Per germline, CDR1 LGHDT and CDR2 YNNKEL (reference sequence). V lost 5 bases, J lost 5 bases, and 7 bases stayed unmatched. The CDR3 region is CASSSTSGRGNEQYF. For the CDR3, the DNA is TGTGCCAGCAGCTCGACTAGCGGGAGAGGGAACGAGCAGTACTTC.

V and J are TRBV19 and TRBJ1-6; D gene uncertain. The V gene lost 3 bases and the J gene lost 7 bases, with 16 bases spanning the gap. The CDR3 totals 16 residues. The germline V gene encodes CDR1 LNHDA and CDR2 SQIVND (reference sequence). DNA of the CDR3: TGTGCCAGTAGTATGTTAACTGGCACGGGGAATTCACCCCTCCACTTT. Protein product: CASSMLTGTGNSPLHF.

The chain combines TRBV6-6 with TRBJ2-1; 7 nucleotides agree with TRBD2. The germline V gene has CDR1 MNHNY and CDR2 SVGAGI (reference sequence). The length of the CDR3 is 15 residues. V shed 3 bases, J shed 1 base, and the junction held 3 bases outside the gene matches. In DNA form, the CDR3 reads TGTGCCAGCAGTTATGGGACTAAATCCTACAATGAGCAGTTCTTC. Its protein is CASSYGTKSYNEQFF.

The V gene is TRBV27, the J gene TRBJ2-1; a weak D match, TRBD2 (5 bases). The V gene's germline CDR1 is MNHEY and CDR2 SMNVEV (reference sequence). Trimming pared 0 bases from V and 3 bases from J, leaving 6 bases between. The CDR3 sequence is 14 residues long. CDR3 nucleotide sequence: TGTGCCAGCAGTTTATCCCGGGACTACAATGAGCAGTTCTTC. This encodes CASSLSRDYNEQFF.

The rearrangement uses TRBV7-2 and TRBJ2-7, with TRBD1 matching over 7 bases. The germline gives CDR1 SGHTA, CDR2 FQGNSA. With 6 bases clipped from V and 5 bases from J, the junction kept 10 bases outside the gene matches. This CDR3 is 14 amino acids long. The CDR3 reads CASSLTGTEHEQYF. CDR3 nucleotides: TGTGCCAGCAGTTTAACCGGGACAGAACACGAGCAGTACTTC. Using reference TRBV7-2 and TRBJ2-7 for the parts outside the CDR3, the full variable domain is GAGVSQSPSNKVTEKGKDVELRCDPISGHTALYWYRQSLGQGLEFLIYFQGNSAPDKSGLPSDRFSAERTGGSVSTLTIQRTQQEDSAVYLCASSLTGTEHEQYFGPGTRLTVT.

This clone has a single count. The chain carries TRBV12-5 and TRBJ2-1, with a weak D call TRBD2 (6 bases). Trimming removed 0 bases at V and 2 bases at J, with 17 bases between. Germline V CDR1 and CDR2: LGHNT, FRNRAP. CDR3 length: 18 residues. The CDR3 region has the DNA TGTGCTAGTGGTTTGGTACTTGCGGGGAACCTTCCCTACAATGAGCAGTTCTTC. Protein sequence: CASGLVLAGNLPYNEQFF.

V usage is TRBV27 and J usage is TRBJ2-5; D not certain. Germline CDR1 reads MNHEY; CDR2 reads SMNVEV (reference sequence). Trimming took off 5 bases at V and 0 bases at J, with 10 bases between the two ends. The CDR3 length is 14 residues. The CDR3 protein is CASSRWSDQETQYF. In DNA, the CDR3 is TGTGCCAGCAGTAGGTGGAGCGACCAAGAGACCCAGTACTTC.

V gene TRBV7-2 combines with J gene TRBJ1-2; possibly TRBD1 for D (5 bases). Trimming cost V 11 bases and J 0 bases, with 16 bases left between them. Germline assignment: CDR1 SGHTA and CDR2 FQGNSA. The CDR3 is made up of 14 amino acids. CDR3 DNA: TGTGCCTCAGCGTTCGACAGATCTAACTATGGCTACACCTTC. Translation gives CASAFDRSNYGYTF.

V usage is TRBV12-5 and J usage is TRBJ2-7; 8 bases agree with TRBD2. The CDR3 has 14 amino acids. Germline V gene data show CDR1 as LGHNT and CDR2 as FRNRAP. The V segment lost 6 bases and the J segment 0 bases; nucleotides outside the gene matches: 4. In nucleotides, the CDR3 is TGTGCTAGTGGCCGCGGGAGGAGCTCCTACGAGCAGTACTTC. Residues: CASGRGRSSYEQYF.

A few counts support this clone. The gene calls are TRBV11-2 and TRBJ1-2, with 7 bases identical to TRBD1. Germline V CDR1 and CDR2: SGHAT, FQNNGV. The CDR3 is 12 amino acids. V was clipped by 6 bases and J by 8 bases; unmatched bases: 6. CDR3 loop: CASSPDRSGYTF. CDR3 coding DNA: TGTGCCAGCAGTCCGGACAGGTCAGGCTACACCTTC.

The genes are TRBV4-1 and TRBJ1-6, with D possibly matching TRBD1 (5 bases). V dropped 3 bases and J dropped 10 bases, with 10 bases sitting between them. The CDR3 extends over 13 amino acids. Looked up from germline, CDR1 is MGHRA and CDR2 is YSYEKL. CDR3 protein: CASSHGGFSPLHF. Written as DNA, the CDR3 is TGCGCCAGCAGCCACGGGGGGTTCTCACCCCTCCACTTT.

V gene TRBV5-6 combines with J gene TRBJ2-2; no clear D gene. V was pared by 5 bases and J by 7 bases, with 9 bases between. The CDR3 has 12 amino acids. Germline CDR1 is SGHDT and CDR2 is YYEEEE. The CDR3 spells CASSSRLGELFF. The CDR3 coding sequence is TGTGCCAGCAGTTCCAGACTCGGGGAGCTGTTTTTT.

This clone came up once. The gene calls are TRBV27 and TRBJ1-2; 9 nucleotides line up with TRBD1. V gave up 5 bases and J gave up 4 bases; unmatched junction bases: 8. The CDR3 is made up of 15 amino acids. Germline V gives CDR1 MNHEY, CDR2 SMNVEV (reference sequence). CDR3 sequence reads: CASSLQGAESYGYTF. The CDR3 bases are TGTGCCAGCAGTCTACAGGGGGCGGAGAGCTATGGCTACACCTTC.